One sample yielded the 6 T cell receptor beta chains listed below, sequenced in a study of Ad26.COV2.S vaccination and SARS-CoV-2 variants. Sequencing used immunoSEQ multiplex PCR; TCRdb keeps in-frame clones, though not all of them. The data contain 120,000 to 150,000 clones, around 86% of them seen just once; the ten biggest clones take up approximately 5%. The specimen was peripheral blood, collected after recovery from COVID-19. The source of these receptors is a human donor who had recovered from COVID-19.

The chain joins TRBV7-2 to TRBJ1-5; 8 positions match TRBD1. CDR1 SGHTA and CDR2 FQGNSA come from the germline V gene. This CDR3 has 15 residues. After removal of 6 bases from V and 7 bases from J, the junction contained 11 bases not matched to a gene. CDR3 coding DNA: TGTGCCAGCAGTCCTAATGGGGACAGGCTACAGCCCCAGCATTTT. Protein sequence: CASSPNGDRLQPQHF.

This chain connects TRBV6-6 to TRBJ2-7; D is unresolved. The germline CDR1 and CDR2 sequences are MNHNY and SVGAGI (reference sequence). The CDR3 is 13 amino acids. The V end was cut by 8 bases, the J end by 5 bases, with 16 bases between. The CDR3 sequence is CASGRYDVDEQYF. DNA for the CDR3: TGTGCCAGCGGCAGGTACGACGTGGACGAGCAGTACTTC.

V is TRBV3-1 (or the pseudogene TRBV3-2) and J is TRBJ1-1; 9 bases map to TRBD1. The CDR3 length is 14 residues. Trimming took 4 bases from V and 2 from J; bases not matched to a gene: 2. Per germline, CDR1 LGHDT and CDR2 YNNKEL (reference sequence). The CDR3 sequence: CASSPTGGNTEAFF. The DNA for the CDR3 is TGTGCCAGCAGCCCTACAGGGGGCAACACTGAAGCTTTCTTT.

DNA of the CDR3: TGTGCCAGCAGCTCAGTAAATGAAAAACTGTTTTTT. It codes for CASSSVNEKLFF. The genes are TRBV5-6 and TRBJ1-4, with D uncertain. Deletions cut 3 bases from V and 5 bases from J, with 5 bases between. This CDR3 comprises 12 residues. Germline V lookup: CDR1 SGHDT, CDR2 YYEEEE.

This clone showed up just once. The V and J genes are TRBV4-1 and TRBJ1-2; 7 bases are shared with TRBD1. This CDR3 spans 15 amino acids. J was trimmed by 4 bases and V by 2 bases; bases with no gene match: 7. Germline values: CDR1 MGHRA, CDR2 YSYEKL. The DNA for the CDR3 is TGCGCCAGCAGCCAAATTCCGACAGGGATCTATGGCTACACCTTC. Its protein product is CASSQIPTGIYGYTF.

J is TRBJ1-5 and V is TRBV28; D unresolved. Per germline, CDR1 MDHEN and CDR2 SYDVKM. CDR3 length: 14 residues. Deletions cut 7 bases from V and 3 bases from J, with 13 bases between. The CDR3 nucleotides read TGTGCCAGCATCGGCAGAGCATACAATCAGCCCCAGCATTTT. Its protein product is CASIGRAYNQPQHF.